One sample yielded the 22 T cell receptor beta chains listed below, sequenced in a study of OX40 agonist ivuxolimab in advanced cancers. The library was prepared using the immunoSEQ multiplex PCR assay. TCRdb took over this immuneACCESS table, retaining in-frame rearrangements with V and J assigned. Such tables are incomplete; in checked studies, under half of the missing clones stem from an unresolved V gene, and the remainder is unexplained. The sample profile shows roughly 62,000 clones; about 85% of them were found once. The ten top clones hold about 5.1% of the sample. Sequenced material: CD4+ or CD8+ T cells sorted from blood, taken in a trial of the OX40 agonist ivuxolimab. Receptor source: an adult with an advanced solid tumor such as melanoma, head and neck, liver or kidney cancer.

This chain uses TRBV9 with TRBJ2-1; TRBD2 matches 16 bases. CDR1 and CDR2 (germline): SGDLS, YYNGEE. V trimming: 4 bases; J trimming: 0 bases; junction bases outside the gene matches: 4. This CDR3 has 18 residues. The CDR3 loop is CASSKGLAGGSSYNEQFF. The DNA for the CDR3 is TGTGCCAGCAGCAAGGGACTAGCGGGAGGGAGCTCCTACAATGAGCAGTTCTTC. Based on the CDR3 plus reference TRBV9 and TRBJ2-1, the full variable domain is DSGVTQTPKHLITATGQRVTLRCSPRSGDLSVYWYQQSLDQGLQFLIQYYNGEERAKGNILERFSAQQFPDLHSELNLSSLELGDSALYFCASSKGLAGGSSYNEQFFGPGTRLTVL.

The CDR3 reads CASTQDREEQYF. The CDR3 DNA reads TGTGCCAGCACCCAGGACAGGGAAGAGCAGTACTTC. The chain is built from TRBV28 and TRBJ2-7; the match to TRBD1 covers 8 bases. The CDR3 contains 12 residues. J lost 7 bases, V lost 7 bases, and 6 bases had no gene match. CDR1 and CDR2 (germline): MDHEN, SYDVKM.

The chain recombines TRBV6-6 with TRBJ2-1; no definite D call. V was pared by 6 bases and J by 7 bases, with 7 bases between. Germline CDR1 MNHNY, CDR2 SVGAGI (reference sequence). CDR3 length equals 11 residues. CDR3: CASRAGNEQFF. The DNA for the CDR3 is TGTGCCAGCAGAGCCGGGAATGAGCAGTTCTTC.

The chain carries TRBV11-2 and TRBJ2-1; maybe TRBD2 (5 bases). Germline-derived CDR1 and CDR2 are SGHAT and FQNNGV. This CDR3 has 14 amino acids. V lost 1 base, J lost 5 bases, and 9 bases lay in between. Here the CDR3 reads CASSLVRRDNEQFF. In DNA form, the CDR3 reads TGTGCCAGCAGCTTAGTTAGGCGGGACAATGAGCAGTTCTTC.

The chain recombines TRBV27 with TRBJ2-1; D is unclear. V lost 8 bases and J lost 4, with 9 bases in between. In germline, CDR1 is MNHEY, CDR2 SMNVEV (reference sequence). The CDR3 totals 12 residues. The CDR3 nucleotides read TGTGCCAGCGGTCCCGTTTACAATGAGCAGTTCTTC. Its protein is CASGPVYNEQFF.

V is TRBV19 and J is TRBJ2-5, with D possibly being TRBD2 (6 bases). V was pared by 4 bases and J by 3 bases, with 12 bases between. CDR1 LNHDA and CDR2 SQIVND come from the germline V gene (reference sequence). CDR3 length: 14 amino acids. CDR3 residues: CASSTPGLKETQYF. The CDR3 nucleotides read TGTGCCAGTAGTACACCGGGACTCAAAGAGACCCAGTACTTC.

This chain joins TRBV6-5 and TRBJ1-1, with D possibly being TRBD1 (6 bases). The CDR3 totals 14 residues. Trimming pared 6 bases from V and 5 bases from J, leaving 16 bases between. Germline CDR1 MNHEY, CDR2 SVGAGI. The DNA of the CDR3 is TGTGCCAGCAGCAAAGGGACACTCGGGACTGAAGCTTTCTTT. Protein: CASSKGTLGTEAFF.

This chain connects TRBV6-5 to TRBJ1-2, with D maybe TRBD1 (5 bases). The V end was cut by 5 bases, the J end by 8 bases, with 12 bases between. There are 12 residues in the CDR3. CDR1 is MNHEY, CDR2 SVGAGI, per germline. CDR3 loop: CASSQDMHGYTF. The CDR3 DNA reads as TGTGCCAGCAGTCAGGACATGCACGGCTACACCTTC.

This chain connects TRBV4-3 to TRBJ2-2; 12 bases match TRBD2. The CDR3 runs to 16 residues. The trim removed 2 bases at V and 8 bases at J, leaving 6 bases unmatched. Germline CDR1 and CDR2: LGHNA and YSLEER. The DNA of the CDR3 is TGCGCCAGCAGCCAATGGCTAGCGGGAGGGCCTGGGGAGCTGTTTTTT. Amino acids: CASSQWLAGGPGELFF.

This clone was recorded once. The chain has TRBV7-3 and TRBJ2-3, with D possibly being TRBD2 (5 bases). CDR3 length equals 17 residues. V lost 5 bases to trimming and J lost 0 bases, with 18 bases between them. The germline V gene encodes CDR1 SGHTA and CDR2 FQGTGA. CDR3 sequence: CASSANPAESSTDTQYF. The CDR3 nucleotides read TGTGCCAGCAGCGCCAATCCAGCGGAATCTAGCACAGATACGCAGTATTTT.

This clone was picked up a small number of times. This chain links TRBV30 with TRBJ1-2, with 8 bases that match TRBD1. This CDR3 is 12 amino acids long. From germline, CDR1 is GTSNPN and CDR2 SVGIG (reference sequence). Trimming removed 3 bases from V and 4 bases from J; junction bases left unmatched: 1. CDR3 coding DNA: TGTGCCTGGAGACAGGGGGGCTATGGCTACACCTTC. Amino acid sequence: CAWRQGGYGYTF.

The chain carries TRBV16 and TRBJ1-4; D is unclear. The V end was cut by 0 bases, the J end by 8 bases, with 4 bases between. Germline V gene data show CDR1 as KGHSY and CDR2 as FQNENV. The CDR3 totals 12 residues. The CDR3 DNA is TGTGCCAGCAGCCAATCCGGCGAAAAACTGTTTTTT. It codes for CASSQSGEKLFF.

V and J are TRBV6-6 and TRBJ2-5; D possibly matches TRBD1 or TRBD2 (6 bases each). Trimming removed 7 bases at V and 8 bases at J, with 14 bases between. The CDR3 has 12 residues. CDR1 is MNHNY and CDR2 is SVGAGI in the germline V gene (reference sequence). The CDR3 loop reads CASTESGATQYF. The CDR3 nucleotides are TGTGCCAGCACCGAGTCGGGGGCTACCCAGTACTTC.

This clone was recorded only once. The genes are TRBV7-2 and TRBJ2-7; TRBD2 matches at 10 bases. Trimming cost V 2 bases and J 7 bases; bases outside gene matches: 5. Looked up from germline, CDR1 is SGHTA and CDR2 is FQGNSA. The CDR3 is made up of 14 amino acids. The CDR3 loop is CASSLLAGAREQYF. The DNA of the CDR3 is TGTGCCAGCAGCTTACTAGCGGGAGCGAGGGAGCAGTACTTC.

The chain links TRBV7-2 to TRBJ2-1, with 10 bases identical to TRBD2. The junction had 7 bases not matched to a gene; V was cut back by 5 bases and J by 9 bases. The germline V gene has CDR1 SGHTA and CDR2 FQGNSA. The CDR3 is 14 residues long. The CDR3 nucleotides are TGTGCCAGCAGCGTTGGACTAGCGGTCCCTGAGCAGTTCTTC. Its translation: CASSVGLAVPEQFF.

On this clone: One end of the junction fails to match germline, which may point to a read error. J is TRBJ2-7 and V is TRBV5-4; tentatively, D is TRBD1 (5 bases). Germline V lookup: CDR1 SGHNT, CDR2 YYREEE (reference sequence). The CDR3 is 14 residues long. In nucleotides, the CDR3 is TGCGCCAGCAGCCAAGAACAGGCCTCCTACGAGCAGTACTTC. Its translation: CASSQEQASYEQYF.

The DNA for the CDR3 is TGTGCCAGCAGCCCCCCTAGGGGGGAGGCCGGGGAGCTGTTTTTT. Its translation is CASSPPRGEAGELFF. The chain carries TRBV9 and TRBJ2-2; D assignment may be TRBD1 or TRBD2 (6 bases each). CDR1 is SGDLS, CDR2 YYNGEE, per germline. The CDR3 sequence is 15 residues long. Trimming removed 4 bases from V and 6 bases from J, with 16 bases in between.

This clone has just one count. J is TRBJ2-7 and V is TRBV29-1; the D call may be TRBD1 or TRBD2 (5 bases each). The CDR3 loop spans 12 amino acids. Germline CDR1 is SQVTM and CDR2 is ANQGSEA. With 7 bases removed from V and 2 bases from J, the gap between germline ends came to 12 bases. This CDR3 is CSARLGAYEQYF. The CDR3 DNA reads as TGCAGCGCCCGGTTGGGGGCCTACGAGCAGTACTTC.

This CDR3 is CASSLEQGGETQYF. The CDR3 region has the DNA TGTGCCAGCAGCTTAGAACAGGGCGGAGAGACCCAGTACTTC. V usage is TRBV7-9 and J usage is TRBJ2-5; TRBD1 might be the D (6 bases). Germline V gene lookup returns CDR1 SEHNR and CDR2 FQNEAQ (reference sequence). The CDR3 loop spans 14 amino acids. The V gene lost 1 base and the J gene lost 4 bases, with 10 bases spanning the gap.

This chain connects TRBV4-2 to TRBJ2-1, with 8 positions matching TRBD1. Germline CDR1 is LGHNA and CDR2 is YNFKEQ. The CDR3 is 15 residues long. V shed 8 bases and J 7 bases; nucleotides not matched to a gene: 13. The CDR3 DNA reads as TGTGCCAGCTCTACTCCGGGACAGGTGAGGAATGAGCAGTTCTTC. This codes for CASSTPGQVRNEQFF.

The chain uses TRBV18 and TRBJ2-1; tentative D call: TRBD2 (6 bases). Germline V gene sequence: CDR1 KGHSH, CDR2 LQKENI. The CDR3 spans 14 residues. V dropped 2 bases and J dropped 5 bases, with 10 bases sitting between them. As DNA, the CDR3 is TGTGCCAGCTCACCAATCGGAGGGAACAATGAGCAGTTCTTC. This encodes CASSPIGGNNEQFF.

The genes are TRBV11-3 and TRBJ2-1; 10 bases line up with TRBD1. The V gene's germline CDR1 is SGHNT and CDR2 YENEEA. The V segment lost 4 bases and the J segment 3 bases; nucleotides outside the gene matches: 6. CDR3 length: 16 residues. CDR3 sequence: CASSSTRDRGYNEQFF. Written as DNA, the CDR3 is TGTGCCAGCAGCTCCACCCGGGACAGGGGCTACAATGAGCAGTTCTTC.